This T cell receptor (beta chain) stems from a study of blood T cells in healthy people across ages (dated by TCRdb to between 2014 and 2017). At the level of the whole study: In model experiments, roughly one uniquely barcoded TCR beta cDNA molecule per two T cells was captured by template switching. Donors of different ages were randomly distributed across sequencing lanes to avoid experimental bias. For two donors (one aged 18 to 30 and one aged 80 or older), the study analyzed two additional independent replicas of 1 million unique cDNA reads from the same blood draw. The donors were split into four age groups: young (average about 15 years), middle-aged (nearly 40), aged (over 55) and long-lived (roughly 88). Age-related changes in TCR beta repertoire diversity were measured in the study by deep sequencing normalized with unique cDNA molecular identifiers. The full study reports these points: Conclusive comparison of naive and antigen-experienced compartments was prevented by the profiling of bulk unsorted PBMCs. Donor CMV infection status was unknown, potentially confounding age-related changes in expanded clonotypes. Estimates of total diversity from one million sequenced T cells were regarded as lower bounds and underestimates. The long-lived group showed more naive CD4+ T cells, fewer expanded clones and increased TCR diversity than the aged group, suggesting age selection. As age increased, observed TCR beta diversity per million T cells dropped in a roughly linear way, and a significant reduction was already evident by age about 40. A strong correlation was found between observed TCR beta diversity and the percentage of naive T cells measured by flow cytometry.

This clonotype was counted a few times. Its target antigen remains unknown. Per-base qualities were not stored, and no clone one base away is much larger. Trimmed from V: 7 bases; trimmed from J: 2 bases; junction bases lacking a gene match: 9. From the cysteine through the phenylalanine, the CDR3 covers 15 amino acids. Only the CDR3 DNA stays, 45 bases, in frame from base 1. The germline V gene supplies CDR1 SNHLY and CDR2 FYNNEI. Receptor libraries were prepared by 5' RACE. The data were produced on an Illumina HiSeq 2500. A second PCR of about 7 to 12 cycles was performed with a sample-barcoded 5' primer and a J-beta primer mix. Each TCR beta cDNA molecule received a unique molecular identifier from a template-switch 5' adaptor carrying 12 random nucleotides. Each sample yielded at least 3 million CDR3-containing paired-end reads. All of the RNA was converted into first-strand cDNA using the Mint cDNA synthesis kit, with a TRBC-specific oligonucleotide serving as the primer. Following uracil-DNA glycosylase treatment, a first 18-cycle PCR with universal primers M1SS and BC2_uni_R was performed on all cDNA. Concerning the study's data processing: For normalization, 1 million high-quality reads were randomly selected from each sample, with every read carrying a distinct molecular identifier. Reads sharing molecular identifiers were discarded rather than binned into consensus sequences. MiTCR, set to a Q25 quality threshold and the strictest error-elimination algorithm, was used for CDR3 identification, clonotype clustering and error correction. A nonparametric unseen species model using Euler transformation provided a lower-bound estimate of total TCR beta diversity. The public reads were reanalyzed by TCRdb: fastp trimming at Q25, MiXCR alignment, in-frame beta chains only. Each CDR3 protein gets just one entry, which takes the most common genes and DNA from the rows behind it. It is TCRdb's table, rather than the study itself, that gives the V and J calls and clone size. This sample gives about 580,000 distinct CDR3 sequences in total; roughly 48% of them show up just once. The ten largest clones add up to around 23% of the sample.

The 40 or so donors, aged roughly 6 to 90 years, were systemically healthy Caucasian individuals from Russia. Each donor gave approximately 9.3 milliliters of peripheral blood, collected into EDTA-treated Vacutainer tubes. PBMCs were isolated by Ficoll-Paque density-gradient centrifugation, with at least 7 million obtained per sample. Total RNA, at least 6 micrograms per sample, was extracted from PBMCs with Trizol reagent. The percentages of naive CD45RAhigh/CD27high T cells were determined by flow cytometry on a PBMC aliquot from every donor. The source material was blood. This clonotype was sampled from a man at least 80 years old in good health. The V and J genes are TRBV2 and TRBJ2-3; the junction holds 7 bases that match TRBD1. The CDR3 corresponds to CASIRDRRSTDTQYF. The sequenced DNA is TGTGCCAGCATTCGGGACAGACGATCCACAGATACGCAGTATTTT.